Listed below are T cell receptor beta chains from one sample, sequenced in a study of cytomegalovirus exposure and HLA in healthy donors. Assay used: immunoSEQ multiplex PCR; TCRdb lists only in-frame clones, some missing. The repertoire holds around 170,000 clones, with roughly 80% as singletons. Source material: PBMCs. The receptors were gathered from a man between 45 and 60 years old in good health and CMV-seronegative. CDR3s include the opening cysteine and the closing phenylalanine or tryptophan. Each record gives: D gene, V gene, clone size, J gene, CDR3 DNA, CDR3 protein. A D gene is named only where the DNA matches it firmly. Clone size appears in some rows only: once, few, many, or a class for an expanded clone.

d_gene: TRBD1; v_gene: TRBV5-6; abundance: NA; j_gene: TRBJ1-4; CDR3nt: TGTGCCAGCAGCCCCCGGGACAGGGTTGAAAAACTGTTTTTT; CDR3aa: CASSPRDRVEKLFF
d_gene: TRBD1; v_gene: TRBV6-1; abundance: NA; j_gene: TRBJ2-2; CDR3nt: TGTGCCAGCACCCCGACAGGGGAATGGACCGGGGAGCTGTTTTTT; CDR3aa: CASTPTGEWTGELFF
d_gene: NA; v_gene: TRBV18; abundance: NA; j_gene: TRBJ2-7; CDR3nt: TGTGCCAGCTCACCAGGCGGAGGTCGGTCCTACGAGCAGTACTTC; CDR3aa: CASSPGGGRSYEQYF
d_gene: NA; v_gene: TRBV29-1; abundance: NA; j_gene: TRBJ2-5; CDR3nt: TGCAGCGTTGGACAGCTCCAAGAGACCCAGTACTTC; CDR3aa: CSVGQLQETQYF
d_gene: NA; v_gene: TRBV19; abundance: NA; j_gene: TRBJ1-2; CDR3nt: TGTGCCAGTAGTATCCGATGGGAGGGCTATGGCTACACCTTC; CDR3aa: CASSIRWEGYGYTF
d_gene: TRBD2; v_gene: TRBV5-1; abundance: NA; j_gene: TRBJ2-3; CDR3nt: TGCGCCAGCAGCTTAAAAGCGGGGGGGCCGAGAGATACGCAGTATTTT; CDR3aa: CASSLKAGGPRDTQYF
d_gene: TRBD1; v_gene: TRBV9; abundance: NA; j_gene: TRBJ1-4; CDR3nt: TGTGCCAGCAGCCCAGGACAGGGCCGGGATGAAAAACTGTTTTTT; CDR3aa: CASSPGQGRDEKLFF
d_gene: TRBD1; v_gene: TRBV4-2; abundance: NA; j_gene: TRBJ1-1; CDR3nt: TGTGCCAGCAGCCAACCGACAGGGCGGAACACTGAAGCTTTCTTT; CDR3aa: CASSQPTGRNTEAFF
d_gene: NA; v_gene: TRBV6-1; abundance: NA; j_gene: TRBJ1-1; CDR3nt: TGTGCCAGTGAGCAGGGGAGGGGGAACACTGAAGCTTTCTTT; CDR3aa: CASEQGRGNTEAFF
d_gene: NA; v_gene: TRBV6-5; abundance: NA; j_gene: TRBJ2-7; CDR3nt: TGTGCCAGCAGCAGGGGACACTACGAGCAGTACTTC; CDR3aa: CASSRGHYEQYF
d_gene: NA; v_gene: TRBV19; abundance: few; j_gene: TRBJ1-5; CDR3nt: TGTGCCAGTAGTATAGTAGGGGAGGTGCAGCCCCAGCATTTT; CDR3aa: CASSIVGEVQPQHF
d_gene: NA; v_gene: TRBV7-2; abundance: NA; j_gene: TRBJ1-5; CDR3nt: TGTGCCAGCAGCGTGGACAGCTATCAGCCCCAGCATTTT; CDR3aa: CASSVDSYQPQHF
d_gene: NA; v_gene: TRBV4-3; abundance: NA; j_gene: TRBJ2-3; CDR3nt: TGCGCCAGCAGCCCTAGCTGGGGAGATACGCAGTATTTT; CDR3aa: CASSPSWGDTQYF
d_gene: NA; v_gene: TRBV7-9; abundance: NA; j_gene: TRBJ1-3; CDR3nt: TGTGCCAGCAGCTACCTAGATGTAGGGAGGGAATTCTCTGGAAACACCATATATTTT; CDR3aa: CASSYLDVGREFSGNTIYF
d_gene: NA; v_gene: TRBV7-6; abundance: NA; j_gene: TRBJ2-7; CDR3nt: TGTGCCAGCAGCTCGACAGGTGGGGGCGAGCAGTACTTC; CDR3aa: CASSSTGGGEQYF
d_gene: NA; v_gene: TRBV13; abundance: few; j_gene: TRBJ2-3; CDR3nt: TGTGCCAGCAGCTCCCGGGGGAGCACAGATACGCAGTATTTT; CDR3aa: CASSSRGSTDTQYF
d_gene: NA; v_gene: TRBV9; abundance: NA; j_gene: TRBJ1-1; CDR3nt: TGTGCCAGCAGGCCGTACTCGGGTGGTTTGAACACTGAAGCTTTCTTT; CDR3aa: CASRPYSGGLNTEAFF
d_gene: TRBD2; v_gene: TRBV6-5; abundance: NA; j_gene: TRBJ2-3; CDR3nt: TGTGCCACGCGGGGCGGGGGAAGCACAGATACGCAGTATTTT; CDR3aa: CATRGGGSTDTQYF
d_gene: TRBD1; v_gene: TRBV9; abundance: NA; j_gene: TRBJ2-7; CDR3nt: TGTGCCAGCAGCTCAGGGGGAACCTACGAGCAGTACTTC; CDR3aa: CASSSGGTYEQYF
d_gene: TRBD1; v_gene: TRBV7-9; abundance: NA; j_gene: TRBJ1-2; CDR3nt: TGTTCCAGCATCCATGACAGGGTTTATGGCTACACCTTC; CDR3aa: CSSIHDRVYGYTF
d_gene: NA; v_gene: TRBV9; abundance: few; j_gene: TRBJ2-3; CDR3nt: TGTGCCAGCAGCGGCTATGGAGGGGACACAGATACGCAGTATTTT; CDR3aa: CASSGYGGDTDTQYF
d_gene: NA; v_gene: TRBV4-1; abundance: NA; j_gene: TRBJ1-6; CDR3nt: TGCGCCAGCAGCCAAGAACCCCACAGGGACACCTATAATTCACCCCTCCACTTT; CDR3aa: CASSQEPHRDTYNSPLHF
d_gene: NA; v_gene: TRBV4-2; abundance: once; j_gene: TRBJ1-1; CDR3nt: TGTGCCAGCAGCCAAGGTCTGCCAGTAAGCACTGAAGCTTTCTTT; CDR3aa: CASSQGLPVSTEAFF
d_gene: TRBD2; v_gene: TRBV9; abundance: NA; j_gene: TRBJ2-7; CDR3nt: TGTGCCAGCAGCGTAGGGAGCGGGGGGGCAGCCTACGAGCAGTACTTC; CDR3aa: CASSVGSGGAAYEQYF
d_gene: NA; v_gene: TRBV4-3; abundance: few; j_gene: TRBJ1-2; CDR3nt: TGCGCCAGCAGCCAAGTCCGTACGGACAGTGGCTACACCTTC; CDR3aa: CASSQVRTDSGYTF
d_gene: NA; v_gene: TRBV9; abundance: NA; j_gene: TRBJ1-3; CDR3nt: TGTGCCAGCAGCGGGCCAGGGGACAAGGGAAACACCATATATTTT; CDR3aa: CASSGPGDKGNTIYF
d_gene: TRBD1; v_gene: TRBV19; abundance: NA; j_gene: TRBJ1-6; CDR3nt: TGTGCCAGTAGCGATTACAGGGGGCGGAATTCACCCCTCCACTTT; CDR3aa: CASSDYRGRNSPLHF
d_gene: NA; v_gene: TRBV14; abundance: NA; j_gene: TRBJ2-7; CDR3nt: TGTGCCAGCAGCCAAGCTTCGTTCTACGAGCAGTACTTC; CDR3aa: CASSQASFYEQYF
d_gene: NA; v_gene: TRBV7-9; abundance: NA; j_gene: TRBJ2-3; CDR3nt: TGTGCCAGCAGCTTAGCCTCAGGGGCGGTGGATACGCAGTATTTT; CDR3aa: CASSLASGAVDTQYF
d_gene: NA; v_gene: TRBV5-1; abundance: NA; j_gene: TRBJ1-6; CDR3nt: TGCGCCAGCAGCTTGACAGGGAGGGATTCACCCCTCCACTTT; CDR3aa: CASSLTGRDSPLHF
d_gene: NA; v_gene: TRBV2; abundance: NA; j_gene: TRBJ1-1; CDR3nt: TGTGCCAGCACCAGCGGACAGTCGAACACTGAAGCTTTCTTT; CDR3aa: CASTSGQSNTEAFF
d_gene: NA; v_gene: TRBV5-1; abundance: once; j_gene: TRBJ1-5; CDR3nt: TGCGCCAGCAGCTTGGCTGGTTCGGCCCCTGGGAGTCAGCCCCAGCATTTT; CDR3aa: CASSLAGSAPGSQPQHF
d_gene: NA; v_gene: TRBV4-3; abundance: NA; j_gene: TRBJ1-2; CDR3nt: TGCGCCAGCAGCCAAGATGGGGCGGACTATGACTACACCTTC; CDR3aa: CASSQDGADYDYTF
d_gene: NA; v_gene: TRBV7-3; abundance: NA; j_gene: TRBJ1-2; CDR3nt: TGTGCCAGCAGCATGACGAGGGAGGAGGGCTACACCTTC; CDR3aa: CASSMTREEGYTF
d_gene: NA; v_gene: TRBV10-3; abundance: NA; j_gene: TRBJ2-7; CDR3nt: TGTGCCATCAGTGTGGCGGGTGGGGACTACGAGCAGTACTTC; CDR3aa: CAISVAGGDYEQYF
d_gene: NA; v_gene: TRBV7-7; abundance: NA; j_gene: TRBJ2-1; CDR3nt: TGTGCTAGCAGCGAACTAGGGGGGGCTAGGCCCAATGAGCAGTTCTTC; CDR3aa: CASSELGGARPNEQFF
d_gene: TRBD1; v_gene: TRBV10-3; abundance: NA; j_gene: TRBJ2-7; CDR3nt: TGTGCCACGGGGCACCAGGGGGCCTACGAGCAGTACTTC; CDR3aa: CATGHQGAYEQYF
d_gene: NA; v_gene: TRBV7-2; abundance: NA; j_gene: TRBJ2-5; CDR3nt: TGTGCCAGCAGCAGGGGATTTACGGAGACCCAGTACTTC; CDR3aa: CASSRGFTETQYF
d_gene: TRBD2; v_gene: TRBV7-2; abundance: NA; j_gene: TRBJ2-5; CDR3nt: TGTGCCAGCAGCCCACCGGGGGGGGCCCAAGAGACCCAGTACTTC; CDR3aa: CASSPPGGAQETQYF
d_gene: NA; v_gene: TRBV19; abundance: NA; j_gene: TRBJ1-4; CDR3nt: TGTGCCAGTAAATGGGGGCCCAGTGAAAAACTGTTTTTT; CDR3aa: CASKWGPSEKLFF
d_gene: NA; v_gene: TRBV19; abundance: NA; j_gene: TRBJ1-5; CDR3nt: TGTGCCAGTAATTTCGACTGGTATAGCAATCAGCCCCAGCATTTT; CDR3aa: CASNFDWYSNQPQHF
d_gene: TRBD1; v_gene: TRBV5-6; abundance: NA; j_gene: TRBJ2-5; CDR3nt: TGTGCCAGCAGCTACGGGACAGACCAAGAGACCCAGTACTTC; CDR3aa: CASSYGTDQETQYF
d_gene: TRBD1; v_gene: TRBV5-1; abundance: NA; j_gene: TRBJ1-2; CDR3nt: TGCGCCAGCAGCCAGCAGGGGGCTAGCTATGGCTACACCTTC; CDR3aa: CASSQQGASYGYTF
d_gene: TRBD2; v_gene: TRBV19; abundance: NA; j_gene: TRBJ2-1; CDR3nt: TGTGCCAGTAGTAGATCAGCGGGGAGCTCCTACAATGAGCAGTTCTTC; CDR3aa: CASSRSAGSSYNEQFF
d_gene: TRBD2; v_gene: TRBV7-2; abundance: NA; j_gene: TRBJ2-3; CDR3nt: TGTGCCAGCAGCCCTAGCGGGTATACGCAGTATTTT; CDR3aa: CASSPSGYTQYF
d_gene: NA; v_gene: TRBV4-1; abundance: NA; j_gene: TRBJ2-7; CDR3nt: TGCGCCAGCAGCCACAACGAGGGCCCTGAAGAGCAGTACTTC; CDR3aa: CASSHNEGPEEQYF
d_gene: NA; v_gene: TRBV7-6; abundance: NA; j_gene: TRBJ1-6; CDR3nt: TGTGCCAGCAGCTTCTCCCACGGACCCCTCCACTTT; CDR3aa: CASSFSHGPLHF
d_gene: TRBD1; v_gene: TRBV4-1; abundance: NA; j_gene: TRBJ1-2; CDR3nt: TGCGCCAGCAGCCAAGACTCAGGGGGAGATTACTATGGCTACACCTTC; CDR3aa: CASSQDSGGDYYGYTF
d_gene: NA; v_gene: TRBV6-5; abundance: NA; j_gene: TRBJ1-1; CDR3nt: TGTGCCAGCAATCCGCTTGGTCCTCGAGGAACTGAAGCTTTCTTT; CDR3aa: CASNPLGPRGTEAFF
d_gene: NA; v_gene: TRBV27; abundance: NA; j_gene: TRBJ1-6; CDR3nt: TGTGCCAGCAGTTTTACAGGGAGCTCCTATAATTCACCCCTCCACTTT; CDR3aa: CASSFTGSSYNSPLHF
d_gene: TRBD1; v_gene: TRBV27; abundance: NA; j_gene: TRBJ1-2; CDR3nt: TGTGCCAGCAGGCCGGGACAGGGAGTTGGCTACACCTTC; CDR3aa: CASRPGQGVGYTF
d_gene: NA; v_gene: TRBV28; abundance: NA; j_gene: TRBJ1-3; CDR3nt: TGTGCCAGCAGTCCAACACAGGGAACAGGAAACACCATATATTTT; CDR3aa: CASSPTQGTGNTIYF
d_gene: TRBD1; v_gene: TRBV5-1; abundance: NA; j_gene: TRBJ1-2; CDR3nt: TGCGCCAGCAGCGCCTTAGGGGGCTTCGACTATGGCTACACCTTC; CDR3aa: CASSALGGFDYGYTF
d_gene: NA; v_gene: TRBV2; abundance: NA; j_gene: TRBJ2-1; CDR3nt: TGTGCCAGCAGGGACACGAGCTCCTACAATGAGCAGTTCTTC; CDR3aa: CASRDTSSYNEQFF